Listed below are T cell receptor beta chains from one sample, sequenced in a study of early T cells in non-severe SARS-CoV-2 infection. Each CDR3 protein gets one entry after TCRdb re-called the 5' RACE reads with MiXCR. The top ten hold around 7.1% of the sample, which has 30,000 to 35,000 distinct CDR3 sequences, more than 5% seen once. The sample consisted of whole blood. Source of these receptors: an adult who was a healthcare worker with PCR-confirmed SARS-CoV-2 infection or an uninfected control (not recorded which). CDR3s include the opening cysteine and the closing phenylalanine or tryptophan. The order of the fields is D gene, V gene, J gene, clone size, CDR3 protein, CDR3 DNA. D genes are given only for firm matches. Clone sizes are given selectively: once, few, many, or a class where the clone is expanded.

d_gene: -
v_gene: TRBV3-1
j_gene: TRBJ1-5
abundance: many
CDR3aa: CASSPRRSQPQHF
CDR3nt: TGTGCCAGCAGCCCGCGCCGGTCTCAGCCCCAGCATTTT

d_gene: -
v_gene: TRBV20-1
j_gene: TRBJ1-4
abundance: many
CDR3aa: CSAGAGVTNEKLFF
CDR3nt: TGCAGTGCTGGCGCAGGGGTCACTAATGAAAAACTGTTTTTT

d_gene: TRBD1
v_gene: TRBV6-5
j_gene: TRBJ1-4
abundance: many
CDR3aa: CASSPLQGPNEKLFF
CDR3nt: TGTGCCAGCAGCCCTTTACAGGGGCCTAATGAAAAACTGTTTTTT

d_gene: -
v_gene: TRBV9
j_gene: TRBJ2-1
abundance: many
CDR3aa: CASSPNQGEQFF
CDR3nt: TGTGCCAGCAGCCCCAACCAGGGGGAGCAGTTCTTC

d_gene: -
v_gene: TRBV12-3/TRBV12-4
j_gene: TRBJ2-7
abundance: -
CDR3aa: CASSPTDYEQYF
CDR3nt: TGTGCCAGCAGCCCCACAGACTACGAGCAGTACTTC

d_gene: TRBD2
v_gene: TRBV20-1
j_gene: TRBJ2-3
abundance: -
CDR3aa: CSLQRGSTDTQYF
CDR3nt: TGCAGTTTACAGCGGGGGAGCACAGATACGCAGTATTTT

d_gene: -
v_gene: TRBV5-4
j_gene: TRBJ2-3
abundance: many
CDR3aa: CASTKGPLDTQYF
CDR3nt: TGTGCCAGCACCAAAGGCCCGCTTGATACGCAGTATTTT

d_gene: -
v_gene: TRBV6-6
j_gene: TRBJ2-7
abundance: many
CDR3aa: CASSTRDRLTYEQYF
CDR3nt: TGTGCCAGCAGTACCCGGGACCGCTTAACTTACGAGCAGTACTTC

d_gene: TRBD2
v_gene: TRBV20-1
j_gene: TRBJ2-1
abundance: few
CDR3aa: CSARVIAGANEQFF
CDR3nt: TGCAGTGCTAGAGTAATAGCGGGGGCTAATGAGCAGTTCTTC

d_gene: -
v_gene: TRBV11-3
j_gene: TRBJ2-2
abundance: many
CDR3aa: CASSLDSGELFF
CDR3nt: TGTGCCAGCAGCTTAGATTCCGGGGAGCTGTTTTTT

d_gene: -
v_gene: TRBV7-2
j_gene: TRBJ1-3
abundance: many
CDR3aa: CASSLGVGSGNTIYF
CDR3nt: TGTGCCAGCAGCCTCGGGGTTGGCTCTGGAAACACCATATATTTT

d_gene: -
v_gene: TRBV18
j_gene: TRBJ1-1
abundance: -
CDR3aa: CASSPRDMNTEAFF
CDR3nt: TGTGCCAGCTCACCCCGGGACATGAACACTGAAGCTTTCTTT

d_gene: TRBD2
v_gene: TRBV12-3/TRBV12-4
j_gene: TRBJ2-4
abundance: few
CDR3aa: CASLFFSGAAKNIQYF
CDR3nt: TGTGCCAGCCTTTTTTTTAGCGGGGCAGCCAAAAACATTCAGTACTTC

d_gene: TRBD2
v_gene: TRBV7-9
j_gene: TRBJ2-6
abundance: -
CDR3aa: CASSLGGTGANVLTF
CDR3nt: TGTGCCAGCAGCTTGGGAGGGACTGGGGCCAACGTCCTGACTTTC

d_gene: -
v_gene: TRBV2
j_gene: TRBJ1-4
abundance: many
CDR3aa: CASSEGEATNEKLFF
CDR3nt: TGTGCCAGCAGTGAAGGAGAGGCAACTAATGAAAAACTGTTTTTT

d_gene: -
v_gene: TRBV20-1
j_gene: TRBJ1-5
abundance: medium-sized
CDR3aa: CSASLGGDQPQHF
CDR3nt: TGCAGTGCTAGTCTCGGGGGGGATCAGCCCCAGCATTTT

d_gene: TRBD1
v_gene: TRBV5-1
j_gene: TRBJ2-2
abundance: -
CDR3aa: CASSGTGTGIAGELFF
CDR3nt: TGCGCCAGCAGCGGGACCGGGACAGGGATTGCCGGGGAGCTGTTTTTT

d_gene: -
v_gene: TRBV12-3/TRBV12-4
j_gene: TRBJ2-2
abundance: few
CDR3aa: CASRTGTSTGELFF
CDR3nt: TGTGCCAGCAGAACTGGGACGAGCACCGGGGAGCTGTTTTTT

d_gene: -
v_gene: TRBV28
j_gene: TRBJ1-1
abundance: many
CDR3aa: CASSLASGRFAFF
CDR3nt: TGTGCCAGCAGTTTAGCATCGGGACGATTTGCTTTCTTT

d_gene: -
v_gene: TRBV6-2/TRBV6-3
j_gene: TRBJ2-3
abundance: many
CDR3aa: CASSYGQPVTDTQYF
CDR3nt: TGTGCCAGCAGTTACGGACAGCCGGTCACAGATACGCAGTATTTT

d_gene: -
v_gene: TRBV7-2
j_gene: TRBJ2-5
abundance: medium-sized
CDR3aa: CASSFLGPGETQYF
CDR3nt: TGTGCCAGCAGCTTTCTGGGGCCGGGGGAGACCCAGTACTTC

d_gene: -
v_gene: TRBV7-2
j_gene: TRBJ2-2
abundance: many
CDR3aa: CASSLMRDGELFF
CDR3nt: TGTGCCAGCAGCTTAATGCGGGACGGGGAGCTGTTTTTT

d_gene: TRBD1
v_gene: TRBV7-2
j_gene: TRBJ1-6
abundance: many
CDR3aa: CASSLGGQGNSPLHF
CDR3nt: TGTGCCAGCAGCTTAGGGGGACAGGGTAATTCACCCCTCCACTTT

d_gene: TRBD1
v_gene: TRBV28
j_gene: TRBJ2-3
abundance: -
CDR3aa: CASSSRDRWDDTQYF
CDR3nt: TGTGCCAGCAGTAGCCGGGACAGGTGGGATGATACGCAGTATTTT

d_gene: -
v_gene: TRBV15
j_gene: TRBJ1-1
abundance: many
CDR3aa: CATSRDGGGRDTEAFF
CDR3nt: TGTGCCACCAGCAGAGATGGAGGAGGCAGAGACACTGAAGCTTTCTTT

d_gene: TRBD1
v_gene: TRBV30
j_gene: TRBJ2-5
abundance: few
CDR3aa: CAWSVVRGLLGETQYF
CDR3nt: TGTGCCTGGAGTGTAGTCAGGGGGCTTCTTGGAGAGACCCAGTACTTC

d_gene: -
v_gene: TRBV4-1
j_gene: TRBJ2-3
abundance: few
CDR3aa: CASSQERGDTQYF
CDR3nt: TGCGCCAGCAGCCAAGAGAGGGGGGATACGCAGTATTTT

d_gene: -
v_gene: TRBV20-1
j_gene: TRBJ1-2
abundance: -
CDR3aa: CSAYTGYGYTF
CDR3nt: TGCAGTGCTTATACAGGGTATGGCTACACCTTC

d_gene: -
v_gene: TRBV21-1
j_gene: TRBJ1-1
abundance: many
CDR3aa: CASSGRTVNTEAFF
CDR3nt: TGTGCCAGCAGCGGAAGGACGGTTAACACTGAAGCTTTCTTT

d_gene: TRBD2
v_gene: TRBV20-1
j_gene: TRBJ2-3
abundance: many
CDR3aa: CSASLLAGGRTDTQYF
CDR3nt: TGCAGTGCTAGTCTACTAGCGGGGGGACGCACAGATACGCAGTATTTT

d_gene: -
v_gene: TRBV4-3
j_gene: TRBJ2-7
abundance: many
CDR3aa: CASSQGSAGWGEQYF
CDR3nt: TGCGCCAGCAGCCAAGGTTCGGCGGGATGGGGCGAGCAGTACTTC

d_gene: -
v_gene: TRBV9
j_gene: TRBJ2-2
abundance: -
CDR3aa: CASSGRYTGELFF
CDR3nt: TGTGCCAGCAGCGGGCGGTACACCGGGGAGCTGTTTTTT

d_gene: TRBD1
v_gene: TRBV20-1
j_gene: TRBJ1-6
abundance: -
CDR3aa: CSALGQGHSPLHF
CDR3nt: TGCAGTGCTTTAGGACAGGGGCATTCACCCCTCCACTTT

d_gene: -
v_gene: TRBV6-5
j_gene: TRBJ2-5
abundance: many
CDR3aa: CASSPGGSQETQYF
CDR3nt: TGTGCCAGCAGTCCTGGAGGCAGCCAAGAGACCCAGTACTTC

d_gene: TRBD2
v_gene: TRBV7-2
j_gene: TRBJ2-3
abundance: many
CDR3aa: CASSLPGTRVNTQYF
CDR3nt: TGTGCCAGCAGCCTACCCGGGACTAGGGTAAATACGCAGTATTTT

d_gene: -
v_gene: TRBV6-5
j_gene: TRBJ1-1
abundance: -
CDR3aa: CASSYSPGNTEAFF
CDR3nt: TGTGCCAGCAGTTACTCGCCAGGGAACACTGAAGCTTTCTTT

d_gene: -
v_gene: TRBV24-1
j_gene: TRBJ2-3
abundance: many
CDR3aa: CATSDLSAPDTQYF
CDR3nt: TGTGCCACCAGTGATTTGTCTGCCCCAGATACGCAGTATTTT

d_gene: -
v_gene: TRBV21-1
j_gene: TRBJ2-3
abundance: few
CDR3aa: CASSKIRDRGTDTQYF
CDR3nt: TGTGCCAGCAGCAAAATCCGGGACAGGGGCACAGATACGCAGTATTTT

d_gene: TRBD1
v_gene: TRBV5-6
j_gene: TRBJ1-5
abundance: many
CDR3aa: CASSPRGTGYGQPQHF
CDR3nt: TGTGCCAGCAGCCCGAGGGGGACAGGATATGGTCAGCCCCAGCATTTT

d_gene: -
v_gene: TRBV2
j_gene: TRBJ1-1
abundance: few
CDR3aa: CASSEDMNTEAFF
CDR3nt: TGTGCCAGCAGTGAAGACATGAACACTGAAGCTTTCTTT

d_gene: -
v_gene: TRBV29-1
j_gene: TRBJ2-6
abundance: few
CDR3aa: CSAWSWGAAGANVLTF
CDR3nt: TGCAGCGCCTGGTCTTGGGGGGCCGCTGGGGCCAACGTCCTGACTTTC

d_gene: TRBD2
v_gene: TRBV12-3/TRBV12-4
j_gene: TRBJ2-2
abundance: many
CDR3aa: CASIERGGNTGELFF
CDR3nt: TGTGCCAGCATCGAGCGGGGGGGTAACACCGGGGAGCTGTTTTTT

d_gene: -
v_gene: TRBV30
j_gene: TRBJ1-2
abundance: many
CDR3aa: CAWRHGANYGYTF
CDR3nt: TGTGCCTGGAGACACGGGGCTAACTATGGCTACACCTTC